The text below deals with one TCR beta chain. Antigen: not known. Donors were ostensibly healthy at sampling, although undocumented immune exposures were probable. Primers: 60 Vbeta forward and 13 Jbeta reverse. The authors' processing: An analysis that came later counted roughly 87 million unique TCR beta chains, 10 million to 11 million shared. The table came from immunoSEQ multiplex PCR; TCRdb's copy has only in-frame clones and leaves some out. The D gene and trimming were derived from the DNA, and the V and J assignments and clone size from that table. With roughly 100,000 clones in the sample, the ten largest clones hold less than 4.5%. These data belong to a study of cytomegalovirus exposure and HLA in healthy donors. Study-level findings and limits: One cluster of highly shared sequence variants probably arose as a sequencing artifact.

The CDR3 covers 14 residues. Trimming removed 5 bases from V and 6 bases from J, with 14 bases in between. Germline CDR1 reads MNHEY; CDR2 reads SMNVEV (reference sequence). The chain couples TRBV27 to TRBJ1-5, with D possibly matching TRBD1 (5 bases). This receptor was identified in a middle-aged man in good health and CMV-seronegative. Material: PBMCs. In DNA form, the CDR3 reads TGTGCCAGCAGTCCAGGGTTAGCTGTTCAGCCCCAGCATTTT. This gives the protein CASSPGLAVQPQHF.